This TCR beta chain was captured by sequencing in a study of beta chain features in type 1 diabetes. Remarks on this clone: What it recognizes is unknown.

The CDR3 covers 13 residues. Germline V gene data show CDR1 as SGHDN and CDR2 as FVKESK. V was pared by 4 bases and J by 8 bases, with 14 bases between. Study-level findings and limits: Across all four CD4+ subsets, people with type 1 diabetes showed modestly shorter TCRB CDR3s.

Since all of the isolated RNA was reverse transcribed, expressed TCRB transcripts were what got sequenced. The method was immunoSEQ multiplex PCR; TCRdb's version includes in-frame clones alone and lacks a portion of them. The table lists nearly 700,000 clones, around an eighth of them singletons. The origin of this receptor is a man aged 18 to 35 with type 1 diabetes. The chain combines TRBV14 with TRBJ1-1; D gene unclear. The sequencing sample was made of naive CD4+ T cells from blood. DNA of the CDR3: TGTGCCAGCAGCCCCTCAGGCCCAACAGAAGCTTTCTTT. Amino acids: CASSPSGPTEAFF.